This T cell receptor beta chain derives from a study of blood T cell repertoires in COVID-19. The overall study: Collection of acute and convalescent COVID-19 samples took place in the United States, Italy and Spain.

The CDR3 has 13 residues. Per the germline V gene, CDR1 is SGDLS and CDR2 is YYNGEE. Trimming cost V 3 bases and J 5 bases, with 11 bases left between them. Only in-frame clones appear in the TCRdb table, and some are missing; sequencing was by immunoSEQ multiplex PCR. The sample gives over 150,000 clones, about four fifths of which show up once; over 25% is in the top ten. The rearrangement joins TRBV9 to TRBJ1-1; perhaps TRBD1 as D (5 bases). Sequences were obtained from peripheral blood. The receptor comes from a woman in her sixties with acute or convalescent COVID-19. The CDR3 DNA sequence: TGTGCCAGCAGCGCCCCGCGGGGGACTGAAGCTTTCTTT. Translation: CASSAPRGTEAFF.